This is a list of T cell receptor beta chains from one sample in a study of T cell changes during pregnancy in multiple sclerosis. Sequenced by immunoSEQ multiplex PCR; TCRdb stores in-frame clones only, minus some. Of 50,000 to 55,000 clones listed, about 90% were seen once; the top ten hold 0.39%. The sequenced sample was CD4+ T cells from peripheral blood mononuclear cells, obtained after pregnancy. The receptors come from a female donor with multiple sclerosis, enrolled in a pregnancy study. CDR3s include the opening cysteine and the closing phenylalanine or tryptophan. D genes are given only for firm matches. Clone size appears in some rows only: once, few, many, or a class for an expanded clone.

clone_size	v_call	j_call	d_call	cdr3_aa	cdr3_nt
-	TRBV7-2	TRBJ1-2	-	CASSLAVPGRGYTF	TGTGCCAGCAGCTTAGCAGTCCCAGGGCGAGGCTACACCTTC
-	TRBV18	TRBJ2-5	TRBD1	CASSPKTGIVLETQYF	TGTGCCAGCTCACCAAAGACAGGGATAGTCTTAGAGACCCAGTACTTC
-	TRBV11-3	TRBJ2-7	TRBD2	CASSPLEASGSHYEQYF	TGTGCCAGCAGCCCGTTGGAGGCTAGCGGGTCTCACTACGAGCAGTACTTC
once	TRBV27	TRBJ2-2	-	CASSLLPSSTGELFF	TGTGCCAGCAGTTTACTGCCCTCGAGCACCGGGGAGCTGTTTTTT
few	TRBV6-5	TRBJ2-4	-	CASSNRQLNIQYF	TGTGCCAGCAGTAACCGACAGTTAAACATTCAGTACTTC
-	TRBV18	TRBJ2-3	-	CASSNLPPTGRAGSTDTQYF	TGTGCCAGCTCAAACCTCCCCCCCACCGGCAGGGCGGGGAGCACAGATACGCAGTATTTT
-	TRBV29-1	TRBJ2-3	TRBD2	CSVAGLAAADTQYF	TGCAGCGTTGCCGGACTAGCGGCGGCAGATACGCAGTATTTT
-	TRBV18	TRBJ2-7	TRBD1	CASSPRTGGASYEQYF	TGTGCCAGCTCACCCAGAACAGGGGGCGCCTCCTACGAGCAGTACTTC
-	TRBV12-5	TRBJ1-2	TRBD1	CASGLFGTANYGYTF	TGTGCTAGTGGCCTGTTTGGGACAGCTAACTATGGCTACACCTTC
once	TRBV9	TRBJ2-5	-	CASSVVGGQETQYF	TGTGCCAGCAGCGTAGTAGGGGGACAAGAGACCCAGTACTTC
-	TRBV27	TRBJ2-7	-	CAPAEASYEQYF	TGTGCCCCGGCGGAAGCCTCCTACGAGCAGTACTTC
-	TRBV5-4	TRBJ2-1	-	CASSLGQVNEQFF	TGTGCCAGCAGCTTGGGACAAGTCAATGAGCAGTTCTTC
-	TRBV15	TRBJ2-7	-	CATSGLSGPSSYEQYF	TGTGCCACCAGCGGGCTTAGCGGCCCCAGCTCCTACGAGCAGTACTTC
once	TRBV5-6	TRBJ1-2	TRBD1	CASSIRQTGGYTF	TGTGCCAGCAGCATAAGACAGACAGGGGGCTACACCTTC
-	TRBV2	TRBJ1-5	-	CASSRDKVNQPQHF	TGTGCCAGCAGCCGGGACAAGGTCAATCAGCCCCAGCATTTT
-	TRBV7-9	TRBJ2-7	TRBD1	CASSRQGATGEQYF	TGTGCCAGCAGCCGACAGGGGGCCACGGGTGAGCAGTACTTC
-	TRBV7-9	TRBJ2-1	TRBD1	CASSLDPRDRGFNEQFF	TGTGCCAGCAGCTTAGATCCCCGGGACAGGGGGTTCAATGAGCAGTTCTTC
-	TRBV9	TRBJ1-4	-	CASSVGPGATNEKLFF	TGTGCCAGCAGCGTCGGACCAGGGGCAACTAATGAAAAACTGTTTTTT
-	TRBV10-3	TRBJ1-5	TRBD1	CAIRKTGGDQPQHF	TGTGCCATCAGGAAAACAGGGGGGGATCAGCCCCAGCATTTT
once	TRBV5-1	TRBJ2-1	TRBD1	CASKTTGGHEQFF	TGCGCCAGCAAGACGACAGGGGGCCATGAGCAGTTCTTC